These 2 T cell receptor beta chains originate from one sample sequenced in a study of T cells after yellow fever vaccination. From the 5' RACE reads, TCRdb called clonotypes with MiXCR, one entry per CDR3 protein. In the table there are approximately 110,000 distinct CDR3 sequences, under 8% of which are singletons. Sequences were derived from CD4+ T cells sorted from PBMCs, sampled less than 11 days after the first yellow fever vaccination. Receptors were obtained from a man younger than 35 who received the YFV17D yellow fever vaccine.

This clonotype has ten or more counts. This chain connects TRBV20-1 to TRBJ2-1; 9 bases are shared with TRBD2. The trim removed 7 bases at V and 10 bases at J, leaving 20 bases unmatched. The germline V gene has CDR1 DFQATT and CDR2 SNEGSKA (reference sequence). The CDR3 covers 16 residues. The CDR3, as DNA: TGCAGTGTACTCTTGCCCGGGACTAGCCCCTCCGGGGAGCAGTTCTTC. Protein product: CSVLLPGTSPSGEQFF.

This clonotype has only a few counts. The chain carries TRBV24-1 and TRBJ2-1; a weak D match, TRBD1 (5 bases). V lost 5 bases and J lost 4, with 17 bases in between. The CDR3 consists of 16 residues. The germline gives CDR1 KGHDR, CDR2 SFDVKD. The CDR3 reads CATSGDRAREYNEQFF. The CDR3 nucleotides are TGTGCCACCAGTGGCGATCGCGCCAGGGAATACAATGAGCAGTTCTTC.